This entry lists 23 T cell receptor beta chains sequenced from one sample in a study of beta chain features in type 1 diabetes. Expressed TCRB transcripts were sequenced because the isolated RNA had all been reverse transcribed beforehand. This table comes from immunoSEQ multiplex PCR, and its TCRdb copy is limited to in-frame clones, with some not included. The sample has around 340,000 clones; less than 10% are singletons. Sequencing was done on a sample of central memory CD4+ T cells from blood. The receptor set was obtained from a woman aged 18-35 years in good health.

This clone was found a few times. The same CDR3 arises from other DNA sequences in this sample as well. The gene calls are TRBV2 and TRBJ2-7; 7 nucleotides align to TRBD1. V lost 6 bases and J lost 3; bases outside the gene matches: 5. The CDR3 length is 13 residues. The V gene's germline CDR1 is SNHLY and CDR2 FYNNEI. CDR3 amino acids: CASRKDRDYEQYF. DNA of the CDR3: TGTGCCAGCAGGAAAGACAGGGACTACGAGCAGTACTTC.

This clone was seen more than once but under ten times. This chain uses TRBV7-6 with TRBJ1-2, with a possible D match to TRBD1 (5 bases). CDR1 is SGHVS and CDR2 is FNYEAQ in the germline V gene. The CDR3 has 15 amino acids. V was trimmed by 1 base and J by 4 bases, leaving 13 bases between them. CDR3 sequence (DNA): TGTGCCAGCAGCTTAGGGAAAGGGGTTGGCTATGGCTACACCTTC. This translates into CASSLGKGVGYGYTF.

This clone was observed a handful of times. CDR3: CASSVIGSGGTDTQYF. In nucleotides, the CDR3 is TGTGCCAGCAGCGTGATAGGTAGCGGAGGCACAGATACGCAGTATTTT. The gene calls are TRBV9 and TRBJ2-3; perhaps TRBD2 as D (6 bases). Germline CDR1 and CDR2: SGDLS and YYNGEE. CDR3 length: 16 amino acids. Trimming shortened V by 2 bases and J by 1 base, and 14 bases separated the two germline ends.

This chain connects TRBV19 to TRBJ2-5; D is uncertain. The DNA end lines up better with TRBJ2-7; the J call may be wrong. The CDR3 has 13 amino acids. Germline V gene data show CDR1 as LNHDA and CDR2 as SQIVND (reference sequence). Here the CDR3 DNA reads TGTGCCAGTAGTATTCTCGACTCCTACGAGCAGTACTTC. This translates into CASSILDSYEQYF.

This clone appeared a few times. The chain employs TRBV7-3 and TRBJ2-1, with no clear D. With 4 bases removed from V and 6 bases from J, the gap between germline ends came to 13 bases. The CDR3 length is 14 residues. Germline-derived CDR1 and CDR2 are SGHTA and FQGTGA. This CDR3 reads CASSSTASGNEQFF. Written as DNA, the CDR3 is TGTGCCAGCAGCTCCACGGCGTCCGGCAATGAGCAGTTCTTC. Looking up the rest from reference TRBV7-3 and TRBJ2-1 gives the full variable domain: GAGVSQTPSNKVTEKGKYVELRCDPISGHTALYWYRQSLGQGPEFLIYFQGTGAADDSGLPNDRFFAVRPEGSVSTLKIQRTERGDSAVYLCASSSTASGNEQFFGPGTRLTVL.

In its sample, this clone was seen a few times. The CDR3 bases are TGTGCCAGCAGTCTTGGACTAGCGGCTCCCCGGACAGATACGCAGTATTTT. Amino acid sequence: CASSLGLAAPRTDTQYF. The rearrangement joins TRBV28 to TRBJ2-3; 10 bases map to TRBD2. J was trimmed by 3 bases and V by 5 bases; bases with no gene match: 11. Per the germline V gene, CDR1 is MDHEN and CDR2 is SYDVKM. The CDR3 contains 17 residues.

The chain is built from TRBV7-3 and TRBJ2-3; 7 bases align to TRBD1. The V gene's germline CDR1 is SGHTA and CDR2 FQGTGA. The V segment lost 8 bases and the J segment 4 bases; nucleotides outside the gene matches: 6. This CDR3 contains 13 residues. The chain's CDR3 is CASARGMADTQYF. CDR3 coding DNA: TGTGCCAGCGCCAGGGGGATGGCAGATACGCAGTATTTT.

This clone was counted at least ten times. V is TRBV10-3 and J is TRBJ2-2; 9 bases match TRBD2. The germline CDR1 and CDR2 sequences are ENHRY and SYGVKD. V lost 6 bases to trimming and J lost 4 bases; unmatched junction nucleotides: 9. The CDR3 runs 16 residues. The CDR3 protein is CAIRRGGRASTGELFF. The CDR3 nucleotides read TGTGCCATCAGGCGCGGCGGGAGGGCCAGCACCGGGGAGCTGTTTTTT.

At least ten counts were recorded for this clone. The chain has TRBV7-2 and TRBJ2-1; 12 positions match TRBD2. V shed 3 bases, J shed 12 bases, and the junction held 9 bases outside the gene matches. CDR1 is SGHTA and CDR2 is FQGNSA in the germline V gene. The CDR3 has 15 residues. CDR3 sequence reads: CASSFQRLAGGSQFF. CDR3 DNA: TGTGCCAGCAGCTTCCAAAGGCTAGCGGGAGGGTCGCAGTTCTTC.

This clone came up a few times. The chain uses TRBV27 and TRBJ2-6; D is undetermined. V gave up 6 bases and J gave up 1 base, with 13 bases separating them. CDR1 is MNHEY, CDR2 SMNVEV, per germline (reference sequence). This CDR3 is built from 16 residues. The CDR3 here is CASSHYGRSGANVLTF. The DNA of the CDR3 is TGTGCCAGCAGCCACTACGGACGGTCTGGGGCCAACGTCCTGACTTTC.

The rearrangement links TRBV4-1 to TRBJ1-2; D possibly corresponds to TRBD1 (6 bases). V was shortened by 4 bases and J by 7 bases, with 19 bases between the two germline ends. The CDR3 is 15 residues long. The germline V gene has CDR1 MGHRA and CDR2 YSYEKL. The CDR3 protein is CASSPQTGYDGGYTF. The CDR3 region has the DNA TGCGCCAGCAGCCCCCAGACAGGATACGATGGTGGCTACACCTTC.

The chain recombines TRBV7-2 with TRBJ1-5; 9 bases align to TRBD1. Germline lookup yields CDR1 SGHTA and CDR2 FQGNSA. V gave up 1 base and J gave up 6 bases; unmatched junction bases: 1. The length of the CDR3 is 14 residues. The CDR3 here is CASSLDRGRQPQHF. DNA for the CDR3: TGTGCCAGCAGCTTAGACAGGGGGCGTCAGCCCCAGCATTTT.

This clone occurred a few times. V gene TRBV29-1 combines with J gene TRBJ1-1; D possibly corresponds to TRBD1 (5 bases). Germline V gives CDR1 SQVTM, CDR2 ANQGSEA. Trimming took off 7 bases at V and 0 bases at J, with 12 bases between the two ends. The CDR3 runs 13 residues. CDR3 sequence: CSARDAMNTEAFF. CDR3 sequence (DNA): TGCAGCGCGCGGGACGCCATGAACACTGAAGCTTTCTTT.

The chain employs TRBV5-8 and TRBJ1-2; D is uncertain. This CDR3 has 11 amino acids. Germline CDR1 is SGHTS and CDR2 is YDEGEE. The germline V and J ends were trimmed by 5 bases and 8 bases, with 10 bases remaining between them. DNA for the CDR3: TGTGCCAGCAGAGAGGTGAGAGGCTACACCTTC. Its translation: CASREVRGYTF.

In regard to this clone: The sample has other DNA sequences that encode this CDR3 too. The rearrangement links TRBV27 to TRBJ2-5; 7 bases are shared with TRBD2. V shed 6 bases and J 5 bases; nucleotides not matched to a gene: 3. CDR3 size: 12 residues. Per germline, CDR1 MNHEY and CDR2 SMNVEV (reference sequence). Here the CDR3 reads CASRGLEETQYF. In nucleotides, the CDR3 is TGTGCCAGCAGAGGACTAGAGGAGACCCAGTACTTC.

This clone was detected only a few times. The gene calls are TRBV18 and TRBJ2-7; tentatively, D is TRBD1 (6 bases). Germline-derived CDR1 and CDR2 are KGHSH and LQKENI. V was cut by 3 bases and J by 3 bases, with 15 bases left in between. CDR3 length: 15 residues. CDR3 nucleotides: TGTGCCAGCTCACCCTTCCGGGACACCCTCTACGAGCAGTACTTC. It is translated as CASSPFRDTLYEQYF.

This clone was counted only a few times. The V gene is TRBV6-5, the J gene TRBJ2-7; perhaps TRBD2 as D (5 bases). With 2 bases removed from V and 6 bases from J, the gap between germline ends came to 17 bases. CDR3 length: 15 amino acids. Germline V gives CDR1 MNHEY, CDR2 SVGAGI. The CDR3 spells CASSYQRVSAGEQYF. DNA of the CDR3: TGTGCCAGCAGTTACCAACGGGTCTCGGCGGGCGAGCAGTACTTC.

This clone has only a few counts. The chain couples TRBV4-3 to TRBJ2-7; D unresolved. CDR1 is LGHNA, CDR2 YSLEER, per germline. CDR3 length equals 14 residues. Trimming shortened V by 4 bases and J by 1 base, and 11 bases separated the two germline ends. Here the CDR3 reads CASSLALGSYEQYF. CDR3 sequence (DNA): TGCGCCAGCAGCCTCGCTTTGGGGTCCTACGAGCAGTACTTC.

The V and J genes are TRBV2 and TRBJ2-7, with 7 bases that match TRBD2. CDR3 length: 14 residues. Germline lookup yields CDR1 SNHLY and CDR2 FYNNEI. V shed 7 bases, J shed 7 bases, and the junction held 13 bases outside the gene matches. CDR3 coding DNA: TGTGCCAGCAATCCTAGCCCTCGGACTAGGGAGCAGTACTTC. Translation: CASNPSPRTREQYF.

The rearrangement uses TRBV29-1 and TRBJ2-3; the D is unclear. The germline V gene encodes CDR1 SQVTM and CDR2 ANQGSEA. CDR3 length: 13 residues. Trimming removed 3 bases at V and 6 bases at J, with 13 bases between. The CDR3 DNA is TGCAGCGTTGAGGCAGAGACCATGGATACGCAGTATTTT. This codes for CSVEAETMDTQYF.

The rearrangement joins TRBV4-2 to TRBJ2-5; 10 bases are a match to TRBD2. Germline values: CDR1 LGHNA, CDR2 YNFKEQ. The CDR3 sequence is 16 residues long. J was trimmed by 1 base and V by 0 bases; bases with no gene match: 2. The CDR3: CASSQEVAGGQETQYF. The CDR3 bases are TGTGCCAGCAGCCAAGAAGTAGCGGGAGGCCAAGAGACCCAGTACTTC.

The rearrangement links TRBV2 to TRBJ2-1; 7 nucleotides match TRBD2. The germline V gene has CDR1 SNHLY and CDR2 FYNNEI. Trimming cost V 8 bases and J 8 bases; bases outside gene matches: 9. This CDR3 is built from 13 residues. CDR3: CASGLWREHEQFF. For the CDR3, the DNA is TGTGCCAGCGGACTGTGGCGGGAGCATGAGCAGTTCTTC.

This chain uses TRBV18 with TRBJ2-3; D gene uncertain. This CDR3 is 13 amino acids long. Deletions cut 5 bases from V and 0 bases from J, with 6 bases between. CDR1 and CDR2 (germline): KGHSH, LQKENI. The DNA for the CDR3 is TGTGCCAGCTCAGACCGGAGCACAGATACGCAGTATTTT. Its protein is CASSDRSTDTQYF.